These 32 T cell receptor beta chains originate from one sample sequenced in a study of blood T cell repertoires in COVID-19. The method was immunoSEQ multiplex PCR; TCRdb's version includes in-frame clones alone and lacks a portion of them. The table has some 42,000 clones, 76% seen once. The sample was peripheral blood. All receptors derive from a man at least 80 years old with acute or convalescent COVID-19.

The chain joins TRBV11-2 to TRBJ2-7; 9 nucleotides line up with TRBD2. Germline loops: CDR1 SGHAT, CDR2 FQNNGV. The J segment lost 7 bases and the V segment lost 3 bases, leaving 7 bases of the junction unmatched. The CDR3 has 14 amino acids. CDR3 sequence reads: CASSLGGGANEQYF. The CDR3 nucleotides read TGTGCCAGCAGCTTGGGCGGGGGGGCAAATGAGCAGTACTTC.

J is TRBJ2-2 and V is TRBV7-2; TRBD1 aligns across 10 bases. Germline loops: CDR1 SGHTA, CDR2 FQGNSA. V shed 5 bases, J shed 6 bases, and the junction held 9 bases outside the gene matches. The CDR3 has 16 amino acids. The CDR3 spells CASSKGQGGRAGELFF. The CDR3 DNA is TGTGCCAGCAGCAAAGGACAGGGGGGTAGAGCCGGGGAGCTGTTTTTT.

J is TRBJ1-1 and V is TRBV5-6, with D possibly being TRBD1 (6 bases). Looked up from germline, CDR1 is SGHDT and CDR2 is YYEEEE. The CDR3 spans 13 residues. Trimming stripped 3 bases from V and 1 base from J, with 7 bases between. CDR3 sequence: CASSWGQNTEAFF. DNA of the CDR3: TGTGCCAGCAGCTGGGGGCAGAACACTGAAGCTTTCTTT.

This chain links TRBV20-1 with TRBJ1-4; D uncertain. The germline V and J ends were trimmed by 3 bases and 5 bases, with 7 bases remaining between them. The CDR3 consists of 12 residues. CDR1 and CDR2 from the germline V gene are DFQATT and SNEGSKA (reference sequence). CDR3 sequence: CSASSENEKLFF. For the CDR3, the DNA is TGCAGTGCTAGTAGCGAAAATGAAAAACTGTTTTTT.

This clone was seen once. The CDR3 bases are TGTGCCTGGAGCGGGGGTCTCCGAGAGACCCAGTACTTC. Translating gives CAWSGGLRETQYF. The V call is TRBV30, the J call TRBJ2-5; D might be TRBD2 (6 bases). Germline CDR1 GTSNPN, CDR2 SVGIG (reference sequence). This CDR3 region has 13 residues. The germline V and J ends were trimmed by 3 bases and 4 bases, with 12 bases remaining between them.

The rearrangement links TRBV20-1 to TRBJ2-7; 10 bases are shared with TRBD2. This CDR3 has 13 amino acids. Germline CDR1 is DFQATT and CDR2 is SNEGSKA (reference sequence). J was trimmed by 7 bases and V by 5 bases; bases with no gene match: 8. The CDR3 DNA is TGCAGTGCTGGTGGACTAGCGGAGAATGAGCAGTACTTC. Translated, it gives CSAGGLAENEQYF.

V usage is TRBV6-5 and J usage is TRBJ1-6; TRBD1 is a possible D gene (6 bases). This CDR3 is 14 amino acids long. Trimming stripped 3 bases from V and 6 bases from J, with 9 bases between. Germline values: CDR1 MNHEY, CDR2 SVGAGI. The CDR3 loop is CASSYTGSNSPLHF. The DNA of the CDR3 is TGTGCCAGCAGTTATACAGGGTCTAATTCACCCCTCCACTTT.

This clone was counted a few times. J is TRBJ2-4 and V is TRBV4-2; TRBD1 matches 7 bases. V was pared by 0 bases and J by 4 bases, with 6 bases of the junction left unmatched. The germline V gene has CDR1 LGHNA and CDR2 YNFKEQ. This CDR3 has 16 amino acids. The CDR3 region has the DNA TGTGCCAGCAGCCAAGATAAGACAGGGCCGAAAAACATTCAGTACTTC. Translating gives CASSQDKTGPKNIQYF.

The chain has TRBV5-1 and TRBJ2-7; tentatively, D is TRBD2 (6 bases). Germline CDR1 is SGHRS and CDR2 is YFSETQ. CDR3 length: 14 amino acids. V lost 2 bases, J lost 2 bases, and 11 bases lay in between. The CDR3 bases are TGCGCCAGCAGCTTAAGCGGGCCCCCCTACGAGCAGTACTTC. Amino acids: CASSLSGPPYEQYF.

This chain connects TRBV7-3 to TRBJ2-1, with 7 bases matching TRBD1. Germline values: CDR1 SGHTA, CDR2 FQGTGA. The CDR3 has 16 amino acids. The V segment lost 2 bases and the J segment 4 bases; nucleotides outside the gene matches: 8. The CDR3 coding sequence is TGTGCCAGCAGCTTAGGGAGACAGGGAGCATACAATGAGCAGTTCTTC. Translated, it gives CASSLGRQGAYNEQFF.

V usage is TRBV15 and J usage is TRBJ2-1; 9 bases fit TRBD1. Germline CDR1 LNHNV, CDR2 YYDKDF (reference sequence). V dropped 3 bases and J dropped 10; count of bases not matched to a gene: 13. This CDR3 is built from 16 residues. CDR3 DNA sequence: TGTGCCACCAGCAGGACCGGGACAGGGTCCGGAGGGGAGCAGTTCTTC. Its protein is CATSRTGTGSGGEQFF.

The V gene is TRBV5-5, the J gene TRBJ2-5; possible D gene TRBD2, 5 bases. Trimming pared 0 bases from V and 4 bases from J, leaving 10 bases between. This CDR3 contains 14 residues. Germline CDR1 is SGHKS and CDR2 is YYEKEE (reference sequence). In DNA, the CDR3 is TGTGCCAGCAGCTTGGGTTCGAGCGGAGAGACCCAGTACTTC. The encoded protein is CASSLGSSGETQYF.

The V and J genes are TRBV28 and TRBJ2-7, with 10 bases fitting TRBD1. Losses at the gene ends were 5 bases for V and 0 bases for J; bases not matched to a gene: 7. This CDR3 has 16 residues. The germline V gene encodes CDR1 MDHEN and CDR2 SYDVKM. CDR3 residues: CASSGRQGASSYEQYF. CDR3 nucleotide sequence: TGTGCCAGCAGTGGCCGACAGGGGGCGAGCTCCTACGAGCAGTACTTC.

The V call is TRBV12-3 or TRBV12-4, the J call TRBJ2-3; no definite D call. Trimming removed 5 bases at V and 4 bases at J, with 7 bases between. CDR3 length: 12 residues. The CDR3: CASSPPSDTQYF. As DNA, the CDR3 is TGTGCCAGCAGTCCCCCTTCAGATACGCAGTATTTT.

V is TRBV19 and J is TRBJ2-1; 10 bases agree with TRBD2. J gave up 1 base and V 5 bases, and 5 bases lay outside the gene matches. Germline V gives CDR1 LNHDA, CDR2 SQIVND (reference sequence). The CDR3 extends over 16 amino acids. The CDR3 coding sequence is TGTGCCAGTAGTCCTAGCGGGAGACGGTCCTACAATGAGCAGTTCTTC. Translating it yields CASSPSGRRSYNEQFF.

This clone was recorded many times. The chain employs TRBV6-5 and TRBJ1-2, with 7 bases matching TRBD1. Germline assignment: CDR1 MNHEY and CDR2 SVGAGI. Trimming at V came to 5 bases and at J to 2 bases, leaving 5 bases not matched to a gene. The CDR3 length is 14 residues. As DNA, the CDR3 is TGTGCCAGCAGTCTGACAGGGCTCAACTATGGCTACACCTTC. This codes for CASSLTGLNYGYTF.

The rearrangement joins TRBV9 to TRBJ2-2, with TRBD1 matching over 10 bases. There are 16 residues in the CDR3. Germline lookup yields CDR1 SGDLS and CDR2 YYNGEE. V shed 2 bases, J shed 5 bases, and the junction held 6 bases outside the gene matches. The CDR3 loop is CASSVQTGGQTGELFF. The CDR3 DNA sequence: TGTGCCAGCAGCGTCCAGACAGGGGGCCAGACCGGGGAGCTGTTTTTT.

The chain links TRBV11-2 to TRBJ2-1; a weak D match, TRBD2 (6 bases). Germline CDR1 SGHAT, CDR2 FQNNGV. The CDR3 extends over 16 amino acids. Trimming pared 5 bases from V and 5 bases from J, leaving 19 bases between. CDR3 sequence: CASSALAQTPDNEQFF. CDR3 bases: TGTGCCAGCAGCGCGCTAGCGCAAACCCCGGACAATGAGCAGTTCTTC.

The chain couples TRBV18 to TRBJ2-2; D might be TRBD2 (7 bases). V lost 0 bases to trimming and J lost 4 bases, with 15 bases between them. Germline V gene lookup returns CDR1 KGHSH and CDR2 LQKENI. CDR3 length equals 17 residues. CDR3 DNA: TGTGCCAGCTCACCACCTTCCCGGGGGGCTGCCACCGGGGAGCTGTTTTTT. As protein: CASSPPSRGAATGELFF.

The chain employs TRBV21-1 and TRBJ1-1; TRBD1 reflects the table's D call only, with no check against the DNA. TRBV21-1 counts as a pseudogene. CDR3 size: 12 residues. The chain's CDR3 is CASSKKRGLAFF. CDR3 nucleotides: TGTGCCAGCAGCAAAAAAAGGGGATTAGCTTTCTTT.

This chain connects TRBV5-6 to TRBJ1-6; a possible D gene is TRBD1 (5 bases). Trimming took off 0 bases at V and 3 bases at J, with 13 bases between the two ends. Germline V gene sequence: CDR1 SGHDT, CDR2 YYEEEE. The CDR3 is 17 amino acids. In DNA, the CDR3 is TGTGCCAGCAGCTTGGGGGGCCCAGGGCACTATAATTCACCCCTCCACTTT. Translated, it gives CASSLGGPGHYNSPLHF.

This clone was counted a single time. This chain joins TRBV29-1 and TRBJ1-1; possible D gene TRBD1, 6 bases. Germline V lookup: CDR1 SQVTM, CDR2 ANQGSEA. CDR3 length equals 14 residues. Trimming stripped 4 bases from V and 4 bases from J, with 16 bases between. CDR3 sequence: CSVVLAVRGTEAFF. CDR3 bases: TGCAGCGTTGTCTTAGCAGTCAGGGGCACTGAAGCTTTCTTT.

The CDR3 loop reads CASSRGHALDEQYF. The CDR3 DNA reads TGTGCCAGCAGCAGAGGACACGCTTTGGACGAGCAGTACTTC. V usage is TRBV21-1 and J usage is TRBJ2-7; TRBD1 was called by the table and not checked on the DNA. TRBV21-1 is noted as a pseudogene. The CDR3 totals 14 residues.

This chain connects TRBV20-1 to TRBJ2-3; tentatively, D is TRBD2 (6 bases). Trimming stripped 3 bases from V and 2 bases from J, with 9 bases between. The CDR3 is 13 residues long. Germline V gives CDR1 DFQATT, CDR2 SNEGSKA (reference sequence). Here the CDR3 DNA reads TGCAGTGCTAGTGGAGGGTTCACAGATACGCAGTATTTT. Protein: CSASGGFTDTQYF.

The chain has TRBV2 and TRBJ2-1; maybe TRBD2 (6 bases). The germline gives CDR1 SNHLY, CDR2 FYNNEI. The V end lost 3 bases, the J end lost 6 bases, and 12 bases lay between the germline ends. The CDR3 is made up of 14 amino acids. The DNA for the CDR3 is TGTGCCAGCAGTGAGGGAGGCCCTGCCAATGAGCAGTTCTTC. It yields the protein CASSEGGPANEQFF.

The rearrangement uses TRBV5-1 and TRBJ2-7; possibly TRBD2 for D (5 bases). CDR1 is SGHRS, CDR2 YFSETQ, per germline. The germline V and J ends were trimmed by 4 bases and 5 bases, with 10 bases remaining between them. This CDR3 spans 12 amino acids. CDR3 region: CASSTGVHEQYF. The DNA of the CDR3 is TGCGCCAGCAGCACCGGGGTCCACGAGCAGTACTTC.

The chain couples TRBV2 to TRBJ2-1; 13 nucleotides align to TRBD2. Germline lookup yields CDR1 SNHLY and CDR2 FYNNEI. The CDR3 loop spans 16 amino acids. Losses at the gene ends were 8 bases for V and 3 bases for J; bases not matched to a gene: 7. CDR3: CASGGGLAGSYNEQFF. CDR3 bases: TGTGCCAGCGGGGGGGGACTAGCGGGGAGCTACAATGAGCAGTTCTTC.

DNA of the CDR3: TGTGCCAGCAGTGAAGGCAGGGCTTATCGTGGCTACACCTTC. Its translation: CASSEGRAYRGYTF. The J gene is TRBJ1-2, the V gene TRBV2; D may be TRBD1 (5 bases). Germline-derived CDR1 and CDR2 are SNHLY and FYNNEI. Deletions cut 1 base from V and 7 bases from J, with 13 bases between. The CDR3 length is 14 residues.

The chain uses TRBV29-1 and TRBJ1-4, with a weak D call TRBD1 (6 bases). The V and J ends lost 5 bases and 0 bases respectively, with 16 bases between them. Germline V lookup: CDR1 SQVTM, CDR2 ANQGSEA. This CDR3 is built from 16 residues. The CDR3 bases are TGCAGCGTTTCGGACAGACAAGATGCAACTAATGAAAAACTGTTTTTT. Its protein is CSVSDRQDATNEKLFF.

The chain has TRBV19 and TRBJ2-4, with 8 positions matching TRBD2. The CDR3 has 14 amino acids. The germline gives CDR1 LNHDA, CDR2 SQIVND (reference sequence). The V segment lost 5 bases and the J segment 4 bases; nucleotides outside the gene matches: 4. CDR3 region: CASSQAGEKNIQYF. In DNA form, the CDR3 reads TGTGCCAGTAGTCAAGCGGGGGAAAAAAACATTCAGTACTTC.

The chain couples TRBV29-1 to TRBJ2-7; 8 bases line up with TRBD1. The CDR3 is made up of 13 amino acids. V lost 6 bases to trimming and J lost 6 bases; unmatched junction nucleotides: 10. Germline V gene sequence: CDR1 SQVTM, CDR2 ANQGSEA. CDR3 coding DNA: TGCAGCGTAAATGGACAGGGAACCGGCGAGCAGTACTTC. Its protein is CSVNGQGTGEQYF.

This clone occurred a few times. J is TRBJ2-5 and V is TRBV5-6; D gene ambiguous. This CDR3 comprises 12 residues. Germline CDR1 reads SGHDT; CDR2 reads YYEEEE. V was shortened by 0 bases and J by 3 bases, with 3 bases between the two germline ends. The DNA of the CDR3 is TGTGCCAGCAGCTTGGCCGAAGAGACCCAGTACTTC. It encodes CASSLAEETQYF.